This T cell receptor (beta chain) derives from a study of beta chain features in type 1 diabetes. Study-wide results and limits: In every one of the four CD4+ subsets, TCRB CDR3s were moderately but significantly shorter in Type 1 diabetes patients.

TCRB transcripts that were expressed got sequenced, as all of the isolated RNA had been reverse transcribed. Sequenced by immunoSEQ multiplex PCR; TCRdb stores in-frame clones only, minus some. The sample consists of 140,000 to 150,000 clones, about 44% of them appearing once. This clone was counted a few times. Its antigen is undetermined. In germline, CDR1 is LNHDA, CDR2 SQIVND (reference sequence). After removal of 6 bases from V and 7 bases from J, the junction contained 8 bases not matched to a gene. This CDR3 has 15 amino acids. The specimen sequenced was Tregs from blood. The sequence came from a man between 18 and 35 years old in good health. V and J are TRBV19 and TRBJ2-2; 10 nucleotides align to TRBD1. The CDR3 DNA reads as TGTGCCAGTAGCCTCGACAGGGGGCTGATCGGGGAGCTGTTTTTT. Translated: CASSLDRGLIGELFF.